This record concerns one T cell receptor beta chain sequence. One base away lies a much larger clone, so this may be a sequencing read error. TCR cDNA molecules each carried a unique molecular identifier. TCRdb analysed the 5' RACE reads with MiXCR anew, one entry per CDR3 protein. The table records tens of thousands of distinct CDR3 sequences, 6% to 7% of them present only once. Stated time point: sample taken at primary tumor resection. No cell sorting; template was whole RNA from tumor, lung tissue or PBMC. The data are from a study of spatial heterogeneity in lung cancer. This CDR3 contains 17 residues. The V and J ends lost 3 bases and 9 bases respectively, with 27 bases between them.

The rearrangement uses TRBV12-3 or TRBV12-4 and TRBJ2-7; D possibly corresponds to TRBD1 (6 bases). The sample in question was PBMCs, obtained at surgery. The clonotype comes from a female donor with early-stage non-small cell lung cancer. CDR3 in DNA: TGTGCCAGCAGTTTTACGTACCCACAGACAGGCTGGGACGCGCAGTACTTC. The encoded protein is CASSFTYPQTGWDAQYF.